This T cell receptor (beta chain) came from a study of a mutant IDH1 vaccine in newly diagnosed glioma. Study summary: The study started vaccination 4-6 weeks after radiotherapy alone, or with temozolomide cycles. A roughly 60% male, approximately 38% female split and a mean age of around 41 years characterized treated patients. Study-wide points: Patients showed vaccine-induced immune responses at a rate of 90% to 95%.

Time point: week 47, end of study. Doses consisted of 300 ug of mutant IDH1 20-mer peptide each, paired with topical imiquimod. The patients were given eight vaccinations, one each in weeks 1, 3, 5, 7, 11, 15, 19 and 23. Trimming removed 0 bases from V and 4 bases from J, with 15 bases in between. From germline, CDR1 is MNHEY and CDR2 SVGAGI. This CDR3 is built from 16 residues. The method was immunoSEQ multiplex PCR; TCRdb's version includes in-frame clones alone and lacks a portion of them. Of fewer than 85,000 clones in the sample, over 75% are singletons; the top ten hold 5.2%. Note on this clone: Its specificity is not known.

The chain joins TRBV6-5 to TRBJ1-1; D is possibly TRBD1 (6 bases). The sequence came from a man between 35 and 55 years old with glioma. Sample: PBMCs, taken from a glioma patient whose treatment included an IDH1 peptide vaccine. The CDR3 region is CASSYSGGLVATEAFF. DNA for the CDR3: TGTGCCAGCAGTTACTCGGGGGGGCTAGTAGCCACTGAAGCTTTCTTT.